Listed here are 28 T cell receptor beta chains from one sample, sequenced in a study of cytomegalovirus exposure and HLA in healthy donors. The study ran its PCR with 60 Vbeta and 13 Jbeta primers. Only in-frame clones appear in the TCRdb table, and some are missing; sequencing was by immunoSEQ multiplex PCR. The profile shows tens of thousands of clones, around 85% of them singletons. Sequencing was performed on PBMCs. The receptors come from a young man in good health and CMV-seronegative.

This sequence joins TRBV5-1 and TRBJ2-7; 7 bases are a match to TRBD1. With V trimmed by 2 bases and J by 5 bases, 7 bases remained unmatched. The germline gives CDR1 SGHRS, CDR2 YFSETQ. The CDR3 spans 14 residues. CDR3 coding DNA: TGCGCCAGCAGCTTCGCAGGGGGAATTCACGAGCAGTACTTC. Translation: CASSFAGGIHEQYF.

The J gene is TRBJ1-4, the V gene TRBV4-2; 9 bases map to TRBD1. This CDR3 contains 16 residues. Trimming cost V 4 bases and J 4 bases; bases outside gene matches: 7. CDR1 LGHNA and CDR2 YNFKEQ come from the germline V gene. The CDR3 nucleotides read TGTGCCAGCAGCCGAGACGGGACAGGGAGTAATGAAAAACTGTTTTTT. Its protein is CASSRDGTGSNEKLFF.

The chain combines TRBV10-1 with TRBJ2-3; D uncertain. CDR3 length: 12 amino acids. Trimming took 9 bases from V and 1 from J, leaving 8 bases between them. CDR1 is WNHNN and CDR2 is SYGVQD in the germline V gene (reference sequence). The CDR3 DNA sequence: TGCGCCAGAGGAGAAGGCACAGATACGCAGTATTTT. It is translated as CARGEGTDTQYF.

J is TRBJ1-1 and V is TRBV11-2; D may be TRBD1 (5 bases). The CDR3 is made up of 15 amino acids. V dropped 6 bases and J dropped 0 bases, with 14 bases sitting between them. Per germline, CDR1 SGHAT and CDR2 FQNNGV. CDR3 DNA sequence: TGTGCCAGCAGTCCTCTGGGGCTCCTGAACACTGAAGCTTTCTTT. Translated, it gives CASSPLGLLNTEAFF.

About this clone: One end of the junction does not line up with germline, which may come from a read error. The J gene is TRBJ1-5, the V gene TRBV18; 7 nucleotides agree with TRBD1. Germline V gene sequence: CDR1 KGHSH, CDR2 LQKENI. CDR3 size: 13 residues. The CDR3 bases are TGTGCCAGCTCGCCACCAGGCCCAGGGGGGCAGCATTTT. Encoded protein: CASSPPGPGGQHF.

The V call is TRBV19, the J call TRBJ1-1, with TRBD1 as a possible D gene (5 bases). From germline, CDR1 is LNHDA and CDR2 SQIVND (reference sequence). The CDR3 consists of 12 residues. V was trimmed by 6 bases and J by 1 base, leaving 6 bases between them. The CDR3 loop is CASRGGNTEAFF. The CDR3 DNA reads TGTGCCAGTAGGGGGGGGAACACTGAAGCTTTCTTT.

The chain joins TRBV11-2 to TRBJ1-2; no definite D call. Germline assignment: CDR1 SGHAT and CDR2 FQNNGV. Trimming shortened V by 5 bases and J by 1 base, and 20 bases separated the two germline ends. CDR3 size: 17 residues. CDR3 residues: CASSPREPPKSNYGYTF. CDR3 DNA sequence: TGTGCCAGCAGCCCCCGGGAGCCACCTAAGAGTAACTATGGCTACACCTTC.

CDR3 coding DNA: TGTGCCAGCAGCTTAGATGGGACTAGCACAGATACGCAGTATTTT. Its translation is CASSLDGTSTDTQYF. V and J are TRBV7-2 and TRBJ2-3; possibly TRBD2 for D (6 bases). V was cut by 1 base and J by 0 bases, with 8 bases left in between. Per germline, CDR1 SGHTA and CDR2 FQGNSA. CDR3 length: 15 residues.

The gene calls are TRBV19 and TRBJ2-1; D remains unclear. From germline, CDR1 is LNHDA and CDR2 SQIVND (reference sequence). Deletions cut 5 bases from V and 10 bases from J, with 15 bases between. CDR3 size: 13 residues. CDR3 residues: CASSSLSLDEQFF. CDR3 nucleotide sequence: TGTGCCAGTAGTTCACTATCGCTAGACGAGCAGTTCTTC.

The chain recombines TRBV7-6 with TRBJ2-1; TRBD2 might be the D (6 bases). The CDR3 is 13 amino acids. Germline loops: CDR1 SGHVS, CDR2 FNYEAQ. Trimming took 5 bases from V and 4 from J, leaving 9 bases between them. The CDR3 loop is CASSPGTYNEQFF. The CDR3 coding sequence is TGTGCCAGCAGCCCTGGGACTTACAATGAGCAGTTCTTC.

The V and J genes are TRBV7-3 and TRBJ1-1, with D hard to call. From germline, CDR1 is SGHTA and CDR2 FQGTGA. The CDR3 sequence is 15 residues long. Trimming took off 2 bases at V and 0 bases at J, with 10 bases between the two ends. CDR3: CASSLRWQMNTEAFF. CDR3 sequence (DNA): TGTGCCAGCAGCTTACGTTGGCAGATGAACACTGAAGCTTTCTTT.

The chain has TRBV7-2 and TRBJ1-2; 11 bases are shared with TRBD1. The CDR3 extends over 14 amino acids. V was clipped by 3 bases and J by 5 bases; unmatched bases: 2. Germline V lookup: CDR1 SGHTA, CDR2 FQGNSA. CDR3 residues: CASSLDRGRYGYTF. The CDR3 coding sequence is TGTGCCAGCAGCTTGGACAGGGGGCGGTATGGCTACACCTTC.

As for this clone: An end of the junction differs from the germline gene, which may be a read error. The chain recombines TRBV5-4 with TRBJ1-1; D unclear. The length of the CDR3 is 13 residues. Germline CDR1 SGHNT, CDR2 YYREEE (reference sequence). The CDR3 here is CTSRPSTRVEAFF. The CDR3 DNA reads TGTACCAGCCGCCCCTCAACCCGGGTTGAAGCTTTCTTT.

In its sample, this clone was seen a few times. Other DNA sequences in this sample translate to the same CDR3. V and J are TRBV7-3 and TRBJ1-1; D is perhaps TRBD1 (6 bases). This CDR3 is built from 11 residues. Trimming took 5 bases from V and 8 from J, leaving 9 bases between them. Germline V gene lookup returns CDR1 SGHTA and CDR2 FQGTGA. CDR3 protein: CASSPGTEAFF. CDR3 DNA: TGTGCCAGCAGCCCCGGGACAGAAGCTTTCTTT. Combining the CDR3 with reference TRBV7-3 and TRBJ1-1 gives the whole variable domain GAGVSQTPSNKVTEKGKYVELRCDPISGHTALYWYRQSLGQGPEFLIYFQGTGAADDSGLPNDRFFAVRPEGSVSTLKIQRTERGDSAVYLCASSPGTEAFFGQGTRLTVV.

This chain's CDR3 is CASSLARGPGANVLTF. DNA of the CDR3: TGCGCCAGCAGCTTGGCAAGGGGCCCTGGGGCCAACGTCCTGACTTTC. The J gene is TRBJ2-6, the V gene TRBV5-1, with D maybe TRBD1 (5 bases). The germline gives CDR1 SGHRS, CDR2 YFSETQ. Trimming cost V 0 bases and J 2 bases, with 9 bases left between them. This CDR3 region has 16 residues. The whole variable domain, filled in from reference TRBV5-1 and TRBJ2-6, reads KAGVTQTPRYLIKTRGQQVTLSCSPISGHRSVSWYQQTPGQGLQFLFEYFSETQRNKGNFPGRFSGRQFSNSRSEMNVSTLELGDSALYLCASSLARGPGANVLTFGAGSRLTVL.

The genes are TRBV4-3 and TRBJ2-5; no clear D gene. The CDR3 runs to 15 residues. Germline V gives CDR1 LGHNA, CDR2 YSLEER. Between the trimmed V and J ends, which lost 0 bases and 0 bases, there was a span of 8 bases. The CDR3 loop is CASSQDIGYQETQYF. In nucleotides, the CDR3 is TGCGCCAGCAGCCAAGATATCGGGTACCAAGAGACCCAGTACTTC.

The J gene is TRBJ1-2, the V gene TRBV6-6; TRBD1 agrees at 7 bases. The CDR3 is 12 amino acids. V lost 7 bases, J lost 7 bases, and 6 bases stayed unmatched. CDR1 and CDR2 (germline): MNHNY, SVGAGI (reference sequence). The CDR3: CASTPGTVGYTF. In DNA form, the CDR3 reads TGTGCCAGCACCCCCGGGACAGTTGGCTACACCTTC.

V gene TRBV19 combines with J gene TRBJ1-5; 9 nucleotides line up with TRBD1. The J segment lost 4 bases and the V segment lost 3 bases, leaving 10 bases of the junction unmatched. The CDR3 is made up of 17 amino acids. The V gene's germline CDR1 is LNHDA and CDR2 SQIVND (reference sequence). The CDR3 DNA is TGTGCCAGTAGTATTTCTGGGACAGGGCTAAGGAATCAGCCCCAGCATTTT. Its translation is CASSISGTGLRNQPQHF.

V gene TRBV6-1 combines with J gene TRBJ2-5; D perhaps matches TRBD2 (6 bases). Trimming removed 2 bases from V and 5 bases from J, with 18 bases in between. CDR3 length: 16 residues. Per the germline V gene, CDR1 is MNHNS and CDR2 is SASEGT. CDR3 sequence reads: CASSETGPGGWETQYF. In DNA, the CDR3 is TGTGCCAGCAGTGAAACGGGACCCGGGGGATGGGAGACCCAGTACTTC.

The chain couples TRBV18 to TRBJ1-1; possible D gene TRBD1, 6 bases. Germline V gives CDR1 KGHSH, CDR2 LQKENI. The CDR3 covers 16 residues. V dropped 2 bases and J dropped 6 bases, with 19 bases sitting between them. CDR3 residues: CASSPTARTDLSEAFF. The CDR3 bases are TGTGCCAGCTCACCAACTGCCCGGACAGATCTTTCTGAAGCTTTCTTT. The full variable domain, rest sourced from reference TRBV18 and TRBJ1-1, is NAGVMQNPRHLVRRRGQEARLRCSPMKGHSHVYWYRQLPEEGLKFMVYLQKENIIDESGMPKERFSAEFPKEGPSILRIQQVVRGDSAAYFCASSPTARTDLSEAFFGQGTRLTVV.

V gene TRBV9 combines with J gene TRBJ1-1; no reliable D call. The CDR3 is 13 residues long. Germline values: CDR1 SGDLS, CDR2 YYNGEE. V was trimmed by 3 bases and J by 3 bases, leaving 9 bases between them. The CDR3 bases are TGTGCCAGCAGCGCCCAGACTCACACTGAAGCTTTCTTT. Translation: CASSAQTHTEAFF.

This clone was picked up a small number of times. The V gene is TRBV28, the J gene TRBJ2-6; D ambiguous. V was trimmed by 3 bases and J by 2 bases, leaving 11 bases between them. The CDR3 consists of 16 residues. Germline CDR1 and CDR2: MDHEN and SYDVKM. The chain's CDR3 is CASSLVSQTGANVLTF. The CDR3, as DNA: TGTGCCAGCAGTTTGGTCTCCCAGACTGGGGCCAACGTCCTGACTTTC.

The rearrangement links TRBV29-1 to TRBJ2-1, with D possibly TRBD1 on 6 matching bases. The CDR3 loop spans 19 amino acids. Germline assignment: CDR1 SQVTM and CDR2 ANQGSEA. V lost 0 bases, J lost 6 bases, and 27 bases lay in between. CDR3 coding DNA: TGCAGCGTTGAAGATAGGATGGGGGCGGGCCCCGTTATCCGCAATGAGCAGTTCTTC. Amino acids: CSVEDRMGAGPVIRNEQFF.

In nucleotides, the CDR3 is TGTGCCAGCAGCCCCGAAAGCGTTCGTCTCTGGGCCAACGTCCTGACTTTC. Protein product: CASSPESVRLWANVLTF. The chain has TRBV5-4 and TRBJ2-6; no clear D gene. In germline, CDR1 is SGHNT, CDR2 YYREEE (reference sequence). V was shortened by 4 bases and J by 5 bases, with 19 bases between the two germline ends. This CDR3 has 17 amino acids.

The chain joins TRBV11-1 to TRBJ1-5; 8 nucleotides agree with TRBD1. Germline lookup yields CDR1 SGHAT and CDR2 FQDESV (reference sequence). With V trimmed by 5 bases and J by 7 bases, 4 bases remained unmatched. The CDR3 consists of 13 residues. This CDR3 is CASSPDRGQPQHF. CDR3 bases: TGTGCCAGCAGCCCAGACAGGGGACAGCCCCAGCATTTT.

This chain connects TRBV11-3 to TRBJ2-6; possibly TRBD1 for D (5 bases). This CDR3 is 16 amino acids long. The V end lost 0 bases, the J end lost 1 base, and 7 bases lay between the germline ends. Germline loops: CDR1 SGHNT, CDR2 YENEEA. Here the CDR3 DNA reads TGTGCCAGCAGCTTAGAGGGGCTGTCTGGGGCCAACGTCCTGACTTTC. Amino acid sequence: CASSLEGLSGANVLTF.

The chain uses TRBV6-1 and TRBJ1-2; TRBD1 matches 7 bases. Germline CDR1 reads MNHNS; CDR2 reads SASEGT. CDR3 size: 17 residues. Germline trimming cut 3 bases from V and 5 bases from J; bases unmatched to any gene: 15. DNA for the CDR3: TGTGCCAGCAGTGATCCGGTTGACAGGGATCCTCCTTATGGCTACACCTTC. Its translation: CASSDPVDRDPPYGYTF.

The rearrangement uses TRBV7-6 and TRBJ1-6; D remains unclear. V was clipped by 5 bases and J by 9 bases, with 17 bases between them. The germline CDR1 and CDR2 sequences are SGHVS and FNYEAQ. The CDR3 has 15 residues. The CDR3 DNA reads TGTGCCAGCAGCGCATACCAGAGGGCGGGTTCACCCCTCCACTTT. It encodes CASSAYQRAGSPLHF.